Following are 13 T cell receptor beta chains from one sample sequenced in a study of blood T cell repertoires in COVID-19 (dated by TCRdb to 2020 to 2022). Library preparation employed the immunoSEQ multiplex PCR assay. Not all clones reach the TCRdb copy of this immuneACCESS table, which keeps in-frame sequences only. Checked studies attribute under half of the gap to unresolved V genes and leave the rest unexplained. The sample table lists 200,000 to 250,000 clones, 83% of them with a count of one. The top ten constitute roughly 1.3% of the sample. Sequences were obtained from peripheral blood. The origin of the receptors is a woman aged 25 to 45 with COVID-19, enrolled during active disease.

The V gene is TRBV9, the J gene TRBJ2-5; 8 nucleotides match TRBD1. V trimming: 0 bases; J trimming: 5 bases; junction bases outside the gene matches: 12. The CDR3 sequence is 17 residues long. Germline V gene lookup returns CDR1 SGDLS and CDR2 YYNGEE. The CDR3 spells CASSVATLAGGSETQYF. The DNA for the CDR3 is TGTGCCAGCAGCGTAGCTACCTTGGCAGGGGGCTCGGAGACCCAGTACTTC.

This sequence joins TRBV5-1 and TRBJ2-4, with TRBD1 matching 8 bases. The germline gives CDR1 SGHRS, CDR2 YFSETQ. V trimming: 2 bases; J trimming: 6 bases; junction bases outside the gene matches: 10. The CDR3 extends over 16 amino acids. As DNA, the CDR3 is TGCGCCAGCAGCTTTCTCTCGGGACAGGACCCAAACATTCAGTACTTC. Translation gives CASSFLSGQDPNIQYF.

This rearrangement joins TRBV28 to TRBJ1-4; 7 bases fit TRBD1. The germline V gene has CDR1 MDHEN and CDR2 SYDVKM. CDR3 length: 10 amino acids. Trimming at V came to 8 bases and at J to 13 bases, leaving 4 bases not matched to a gene. CDR3 coding DNA: TGTGCCAGCGCCAGACAGGGACTGTTTTTT. Encoded protein: CASARQGLFF.

This sequence joins TRBV19 and TRBJ1-1, with TRBD1 matching over 11 bases. Germline loops: CDR1 LNHDA, CDR2 SQIVND (reference sequence). The CDR3 is 15 residues long. The junction had 12 bases not matched to a gene; V was cut back by 5 bases and J by 10 bases. The CDR3 protein is CASSSFEDRGLGAFF. In DNA form, the CDR3 reads TGTGCCAGTAGTTCCTTCGAGGACAGGGGGCTTGGAGCTTTCTTT.

The rearrangement joins TRBV19 to TRBJ1-2; 9 bases align to TRBD1. Germline CDR1 is LNHDA and CDR2 is SQIVND (reference sequence). The CDR3 totals 16 residues. V trimming: 8 bases; J trimming: 0 bases; junction bases outside the gene matches: 10. The CDR3 here is CASQRTGAETNYGYTF. CDR3 sequence (DNA): TGTGCCAGTCAAAGGACAGGGGCCGAGACTAACTATGGCTACACCTTC.

The chain carries TRBV7-3 and TRBJ2-1; 13 bases agree with TRBD2. The CDR3 is made up of 15 amino acids. J was trimmed by 8 bases and V by 6 bases; bases with no gene match: 7. Germline V gene lookup returns CDR1 SGHTA and CDR2 FQGTGA. This chain's CDR3 is CASSPTSGRADEQFF. For the CDR3, the DNA is TGTGCCAGCAGTCCCACTAGCGGGAGGGCGGATGAGCAGTTCTTC.

This sequence joins TRBV6-2 or TRBV6-3 and TRBJ2-7; 9 bases match TRBD1. The CDR3 contains 15 residues. Germline values: CDR1 MNHEY, CDR2 SVGEGT. Trimming took 4 bases from V and 2 from J; bases not matched to a gene: 6. CDR3 sequence (DNA): TGTGCCAGCAGTTTCCGGGACAGGGTCACCTACGAGCAGTACTTC. Translated: CASSFRDRVTYEQYF.

This clone has a single count. In DNA form, the CDR3 reads TGTGCCAGCAGCTTACTAAGGGGACAGGGGACAGATACGCAGTATTTT. Translated: CASSLLRGQGTDTQYF. J is TRBJ2-3 and V is TRBV5-8; 10 bases agree with TRBD1. Germline assignment: CDR1 SGHTS and CDR2 YDEGEE. The CDR3 extends over 16 amino acids. J lost 3 bases, V lost 2 bases, and 6 bases had no gene match. The full variable domain, in which reference TRBV5-8 and TRBJ2-3 provide the parts outside the CDR3, is EAGVTQSPTHLIKTRGQQATLRCSPISGHTSVYWYQQALGLGLQFLLWYDEGEERNRGNFPPRFSGRQFPNYSSELNVNALELEDSALYLCASSLLRGQGTDTQYFGPGTRLTVL.

V and J are TRBV6-5 and TRBJ2-7, with D possibly matching TRBD1 (6 bases). CDR1 is MNHEY, CDR2 SVGAGI, per germline. CDR3 length equals 13 residues. Trimming stripped 6 bases from V and 2 bases from J, with 11 bases between. The CDR3 coding sequence is TGTGCCAGCAGCGACAGGACAACCTACGAGCAGTACTTC. Its translation: CASSDRTTYEQYF.

The rearrangement joins TRBV6-1 to TRBJ2-1; TRBD1 aligns across 7 bases. CDR1 is MNHNS and CDR2 is SASEGT in the germline V gene. This CDR3 region has 15 residues. The V gene end was trimmed by 3 bases and the J gene end by 4 bases; junction bases not matched to a gene: 6. CDR3 bases: TGTGCCAGCAGTGACCGGGACAGATATTACAATGAGCAGTTCTTC. It translates to CASSDRDRYYNEQFF.

The rearrangement links TRBV5-4 to TRBJ1-1; D unclear. Germline loops: CDR1 SGHNT, CDR2 YYREEE (reference sequence). Trimming removed 0 bases at V and 7 bases at J, with 7 bases between. This CDR3 contains 12 residues. The CDR3 DNA reads as TGTGCCAGCAGCTTGGGGGCAGGTGAAGCTTTCTTT. It translates to CASSLGAGEAFF.

This sequence joins TRBV2 and TRBJ2-6; no clear D gene. The V and J ends lost 2 bases and 0 bases respectively, with 8 bases between them. The CDR3 extends over 16 amino acids. CDR1 SNHLY and CDR2 FYNNEI come from the germline V gene. This CDR3 reads CASSESSPSGANVLTF. CDR3 in DNA: TGTGCCAGCAGTGAAAGCTCCCCCTCTGGGGCCAACGTCCTGACTTTC.

The gene calls are TRBV5-4 and TRBJ2-5, with 10 nucleotides matching TRBD1. Germline V lookup: CDR1 SGHNT, CDR2 YYREEE (reference sequence). V lost 1 base and J lost 4; bases outside the gene matches: 7. The CDR3 covers 16 residues. Here the CDR3 reads CASSLLGQGVSETQYF. The CDR3 bases are TGTGCCAGCAGCTTGCTAGGACAGGGGGTCTCAGAGACCCAGTACTTC.